This T cell receptor (beta chain) originates from a study of beta chain features in type 1 diabetes. The investigators reverse transcribed all of the isolated RNA, so they sequenced expressed TCRB transcripts. The protocol was immunoSEQ multiplex PCR, while the TCRdb copy is restricted to in-frame clones and leaves out a portion. The profile shows hundreds of thousands of clones, about 30% of them singletons. Germline-derived CDR1 and CDR2 are GTSNPN and SVGIG (reference sequence). V was cut by 5 bases and J by 4 bases, with 14 bases left in between. This CDR3 has 13 amino acids. The study's findings and limits: Naive, central memory and regulatory TCRB repertoires appeared more similar among patients than healthy donors. cDNA-based sequencing might over-represent cells highly expressing TCR.

This clone was counted a few times. What it binds is unknown. Via CD45RO/CCR7/CD25/CD127/CD95/CD27, cells of the CD4+ naive, central memory, regulatory and stem cell-like memory subsets were sorted. The TCR was taken from a young man in good health. Source material: naive CD4+ T cells from blood. The chain recombines TRBV30 with TRBJ1-2, with D tentatively TRBD1 (6 bases). CDR3 nucleotides: TGTGCCTGGGCCCAAGGACAGATCTATGGCTACACCTTC. This gives the protein CAWAQGQIYGYTF.